This TCR beta chain emerged from a study of technical replicates of blood from a few donors. V lost 7 bases and J lost 2, with 17 bases in between. The CDR3 is 15 amino acids. The germline CDR1 and CDR2 sequences are LNHDA and SQIVND (reference sequence). TCRdb's table, derived via immunoSEQ multiplex PCR, lists solely in-frame clones and lacks some. The sample lists about 84,000 clones; around 93% were seen once. The clonotype was recovered from a human donor in good health. V usage is TRBV19 and J usage is TRBJ1-2; perhaps TRBD1 as D (6 bases). The specimen was T cells isolated from PBMCs. The CDR3: CASTSGGGRNYGYTF. CDR3 DNA: TGTGCCAGTACCTCGGGGGGCGGAAGAAACTATGGCTACACCTTC.